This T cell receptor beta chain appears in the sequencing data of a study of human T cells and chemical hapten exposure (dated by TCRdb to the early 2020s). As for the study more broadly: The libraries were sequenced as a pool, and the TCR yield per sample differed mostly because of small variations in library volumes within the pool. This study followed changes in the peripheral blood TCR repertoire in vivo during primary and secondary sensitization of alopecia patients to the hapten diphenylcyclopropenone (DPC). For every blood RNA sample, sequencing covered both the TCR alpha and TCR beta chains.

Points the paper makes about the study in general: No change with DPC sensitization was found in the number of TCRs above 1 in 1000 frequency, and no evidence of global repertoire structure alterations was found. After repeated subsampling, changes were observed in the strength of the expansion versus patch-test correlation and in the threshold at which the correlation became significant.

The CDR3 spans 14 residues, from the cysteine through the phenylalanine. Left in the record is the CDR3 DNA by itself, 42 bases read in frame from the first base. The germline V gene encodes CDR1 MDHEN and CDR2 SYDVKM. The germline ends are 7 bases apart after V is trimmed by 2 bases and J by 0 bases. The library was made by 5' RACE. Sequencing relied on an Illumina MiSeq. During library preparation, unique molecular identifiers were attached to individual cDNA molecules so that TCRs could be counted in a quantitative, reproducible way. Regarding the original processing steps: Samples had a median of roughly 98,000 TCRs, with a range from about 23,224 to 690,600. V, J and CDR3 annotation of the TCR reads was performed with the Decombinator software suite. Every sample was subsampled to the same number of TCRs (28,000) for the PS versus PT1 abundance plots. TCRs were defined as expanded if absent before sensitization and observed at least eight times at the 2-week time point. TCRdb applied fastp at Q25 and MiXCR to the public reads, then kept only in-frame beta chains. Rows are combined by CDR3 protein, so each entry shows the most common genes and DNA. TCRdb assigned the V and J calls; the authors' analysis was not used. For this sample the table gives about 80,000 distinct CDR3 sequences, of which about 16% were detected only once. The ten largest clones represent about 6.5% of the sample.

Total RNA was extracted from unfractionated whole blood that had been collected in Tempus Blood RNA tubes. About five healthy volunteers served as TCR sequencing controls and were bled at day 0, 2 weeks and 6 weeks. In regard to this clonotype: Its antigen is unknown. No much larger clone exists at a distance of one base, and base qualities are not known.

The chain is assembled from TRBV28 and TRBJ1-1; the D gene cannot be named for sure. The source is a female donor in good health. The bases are TGTGCCAGCAGTTTACATACTTTGAACACTGAAGCTTTCTTT. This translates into CASSLHTLNTEAFF. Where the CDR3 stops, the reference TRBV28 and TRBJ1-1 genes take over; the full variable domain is DVKVTQSSRYLVKRTGEKVFLECVQDMDHENMFWYRQDPGLGLRLIYFSYDVKMKEKGDIPEGYSVSREKKERFSLILESASTNQTSMYLCASSLHTLNTEAFFGQGTRLTVV.